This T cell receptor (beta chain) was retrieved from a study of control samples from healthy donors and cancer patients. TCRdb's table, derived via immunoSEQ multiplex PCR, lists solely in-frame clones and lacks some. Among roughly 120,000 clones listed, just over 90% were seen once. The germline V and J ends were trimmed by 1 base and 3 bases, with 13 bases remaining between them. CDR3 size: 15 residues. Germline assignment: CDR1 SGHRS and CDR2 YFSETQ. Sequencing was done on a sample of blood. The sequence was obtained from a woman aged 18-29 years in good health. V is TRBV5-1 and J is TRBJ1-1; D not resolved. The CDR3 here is CASSLSGTTYTEAFF. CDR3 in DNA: TGCGCCAGCAGCTTGTCGGGCACCACCTACACTGAAGCTTTCTTT.